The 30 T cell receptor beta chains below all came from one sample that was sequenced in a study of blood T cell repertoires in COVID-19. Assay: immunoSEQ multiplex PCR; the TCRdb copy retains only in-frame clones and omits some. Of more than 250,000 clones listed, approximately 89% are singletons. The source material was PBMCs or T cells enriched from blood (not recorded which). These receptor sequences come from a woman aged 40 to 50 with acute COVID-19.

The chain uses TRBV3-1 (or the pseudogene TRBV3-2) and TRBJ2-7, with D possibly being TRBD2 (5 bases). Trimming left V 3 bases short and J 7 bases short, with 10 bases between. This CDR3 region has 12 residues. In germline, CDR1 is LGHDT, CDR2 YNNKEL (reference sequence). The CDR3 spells CASSQGRGEQYV. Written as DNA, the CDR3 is TGTGCCAGCAGCCAGGGAAGAGGGGAGCAGTACGTC.

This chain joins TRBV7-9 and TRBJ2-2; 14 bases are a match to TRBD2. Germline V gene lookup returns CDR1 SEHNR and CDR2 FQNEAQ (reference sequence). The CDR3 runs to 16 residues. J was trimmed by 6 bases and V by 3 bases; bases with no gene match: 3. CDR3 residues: CASSLGLAGASGELFF. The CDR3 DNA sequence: TGTGCCAGCAGCTTGGGACTAGCGGGAGCCTCCGGGGAGCTGTTTTTT.

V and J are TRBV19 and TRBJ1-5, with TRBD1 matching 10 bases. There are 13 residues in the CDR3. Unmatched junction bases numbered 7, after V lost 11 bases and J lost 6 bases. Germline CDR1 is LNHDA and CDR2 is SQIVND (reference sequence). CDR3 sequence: CAGRQGAGQPQHF. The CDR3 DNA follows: TGTGCCGGAAGACAGGGGGCAGGTCAGCCCCAGCATTTT.

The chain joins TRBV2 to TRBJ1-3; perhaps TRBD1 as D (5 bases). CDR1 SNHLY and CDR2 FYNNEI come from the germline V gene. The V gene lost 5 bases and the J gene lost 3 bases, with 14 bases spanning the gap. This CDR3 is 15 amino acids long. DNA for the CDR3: TGTGCCAGCAGTTTTATAGGGGTTGGTGGAAACACCATATATTTT. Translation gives CASSFIGVGGNTIYF.

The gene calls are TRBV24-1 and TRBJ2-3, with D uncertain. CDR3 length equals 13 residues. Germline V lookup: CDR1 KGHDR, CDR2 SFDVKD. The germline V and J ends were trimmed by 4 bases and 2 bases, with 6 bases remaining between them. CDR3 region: CATSEPYTDTQYF. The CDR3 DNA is TGTGCCACCAGTGAGCCCTACACAGATACGCAGTATTTT.

This chain's CDR3 is CASSPNFMGLAGAHEQFF. For the CDR3, the DNA is TGTGCCAGCAGCCCTAACTTTATGGGACTAGCGGGAGCCCATGAGCAGTTCTTC. J is TRBJ2-1 and V is TRBV3-1 (or the pseudogene TRBV3-2); TRBD2 agrees at 14 bases. V lost 4 bases and J lost 8; bases outside the gene matches: 13. The CDR3 is 18 residues long. Germline V gene lookup returns CDR1 LGHDT and CDR2 YNNKEL (reference sequence).

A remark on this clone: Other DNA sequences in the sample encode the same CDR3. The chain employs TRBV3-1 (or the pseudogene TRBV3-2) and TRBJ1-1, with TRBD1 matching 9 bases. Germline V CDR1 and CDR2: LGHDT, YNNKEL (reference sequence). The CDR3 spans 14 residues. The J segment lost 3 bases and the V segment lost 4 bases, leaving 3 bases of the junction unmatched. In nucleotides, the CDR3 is TGTGCCAGCAGCCGGGGACAGGGAGACACTGAAGCTTTCTTT. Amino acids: CASSRGQGDTEAFF.

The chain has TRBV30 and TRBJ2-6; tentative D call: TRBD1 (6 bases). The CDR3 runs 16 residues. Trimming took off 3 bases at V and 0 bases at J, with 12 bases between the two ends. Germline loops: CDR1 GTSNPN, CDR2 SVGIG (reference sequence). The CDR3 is CAWSSTGTSGANVLTF. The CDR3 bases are TGTGCCTGGAGCTCCACAGGGACCTCTGGGGCCAACGTCCTGACTTTC.

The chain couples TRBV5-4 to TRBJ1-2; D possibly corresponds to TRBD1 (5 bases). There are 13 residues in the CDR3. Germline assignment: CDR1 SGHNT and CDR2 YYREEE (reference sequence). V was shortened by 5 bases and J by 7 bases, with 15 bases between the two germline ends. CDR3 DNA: TGTGCCAGCAGTTCGGGGAGGGGTTCTGGCTACACCTTC. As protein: CASSSGRGSGYTF.

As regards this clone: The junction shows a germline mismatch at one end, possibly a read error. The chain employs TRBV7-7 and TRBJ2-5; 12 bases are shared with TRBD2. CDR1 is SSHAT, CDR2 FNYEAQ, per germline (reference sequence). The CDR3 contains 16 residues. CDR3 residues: CASSPGGLAGQETQYF. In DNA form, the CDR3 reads TGTGCTAGCAGCCCGGGAGGACTAGCGGGACAAGAGACCCAGTACTTC.

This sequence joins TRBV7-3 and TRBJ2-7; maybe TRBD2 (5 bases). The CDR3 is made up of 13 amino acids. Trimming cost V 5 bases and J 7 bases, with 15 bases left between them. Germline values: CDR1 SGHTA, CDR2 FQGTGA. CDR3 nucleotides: TGTGCCAGCAGCGCCGGGCCAACGGGGGAGCAGTACTTC. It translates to CASSAGPTGEQYF. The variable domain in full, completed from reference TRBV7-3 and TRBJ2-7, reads GAGVSQTPSNKVTEKGKYVELRCDPISGHTALYWYRQSLGQGPEFLIYFQGTGAADDSGLPNDRFFAVRPEGSVSTLKIQRTERGDSAVYLCASSAGPTGEQYFGPGTRLTVT.

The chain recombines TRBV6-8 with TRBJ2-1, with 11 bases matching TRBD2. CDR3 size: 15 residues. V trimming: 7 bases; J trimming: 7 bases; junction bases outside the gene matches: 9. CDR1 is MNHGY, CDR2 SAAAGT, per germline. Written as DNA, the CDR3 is TGTGCCAGCACCATCACTAGCGGGAGAAGAAATGAGCAGTTCTTC. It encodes CASTITSGRRNEQFF.

The DNA of the CDR3 is TGCGCCAGCAGCCCGCAGGGGAACACCGGGGAGCTGTTTTTT. This gives the protein CASSPQGNTGELFF. V usage is TRBV5-1 and J usage is TRBJ2-2; a weak D match, TRBD1 (5 bases). The CDR3 extends over 14 amino acids. In germline, CDR1 is SGHRS, CDR2 YFSETQ. Trimming took 4 bases from V and 1 from J, leaving 8 bases between them. Looking up the rest from reference TRBV5-1 and TRBJ2-2 gives the full variable domain: KAGVTQTPRYLIKTRGQQVTLSCSPISGHRSVSWYQQTPGQGLQFLFEYFSETQRNKGNFPGRFSGRQFSNSRSEMNVSTLELGDSALYLCASSPQGNTGELFFGEGSRLTVL.

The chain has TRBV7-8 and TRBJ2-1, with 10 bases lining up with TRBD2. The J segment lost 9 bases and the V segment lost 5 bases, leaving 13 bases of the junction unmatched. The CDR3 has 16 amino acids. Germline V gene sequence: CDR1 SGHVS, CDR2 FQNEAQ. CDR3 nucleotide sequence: TGTGCCAGCAGCCAAATAGGACTAGCGGATTTGGGTGAGCAGTTCTTC. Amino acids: CASSQIGLADLGEQFF.

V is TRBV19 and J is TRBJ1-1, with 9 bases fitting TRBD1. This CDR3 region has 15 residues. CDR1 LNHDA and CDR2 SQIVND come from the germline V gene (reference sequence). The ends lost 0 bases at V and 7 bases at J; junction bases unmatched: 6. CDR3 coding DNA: TGTGCCAGTAGTATAGATCAAACAGGGGGCAGTGAAGCTTTCTTT. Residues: CASSIDQTGGSEAFF.

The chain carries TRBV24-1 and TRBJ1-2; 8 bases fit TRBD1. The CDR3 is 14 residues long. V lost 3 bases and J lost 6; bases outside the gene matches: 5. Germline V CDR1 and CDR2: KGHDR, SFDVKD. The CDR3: CATSDPGQGHGYTF. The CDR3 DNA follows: TGTGCCACCAGTGATCCAGGACAGGGCCATGGCTACACCTTC.

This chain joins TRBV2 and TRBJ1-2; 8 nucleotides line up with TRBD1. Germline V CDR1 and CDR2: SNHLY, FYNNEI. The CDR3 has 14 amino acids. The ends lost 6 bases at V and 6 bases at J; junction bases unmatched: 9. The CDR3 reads CASSLGQGGDGYTF. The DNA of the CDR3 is TGTGCCAGCAGCCTTGGACAGGGAGGGGATGGCTACACCTTC.

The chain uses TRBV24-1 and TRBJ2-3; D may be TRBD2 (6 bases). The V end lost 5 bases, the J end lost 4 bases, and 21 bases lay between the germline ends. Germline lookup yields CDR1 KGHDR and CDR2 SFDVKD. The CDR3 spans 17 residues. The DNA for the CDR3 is TGTGCCACCAGTGGCGTTCCCGGGGGTTCCGGGGCAGATACGCAGTATTTT. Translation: CATSGVPGGSGADTQYF.

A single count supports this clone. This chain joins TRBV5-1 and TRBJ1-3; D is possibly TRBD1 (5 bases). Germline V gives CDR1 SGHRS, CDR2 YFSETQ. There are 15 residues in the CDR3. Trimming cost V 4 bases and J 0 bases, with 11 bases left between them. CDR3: CASSPGDYSGNTIYF. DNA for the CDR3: TGCGCCAGCAGCCCGGGGGATTACTCTGGAAACACCATATATTTT. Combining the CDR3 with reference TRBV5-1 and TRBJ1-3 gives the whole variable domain KAGVTQTPRYLIKTRGQQVTLSCSPISGHRSVSWYQQTPGQGLQFLFEYFSETQRNKGNFPGRFSGRQFSNSRSEMNVSTLELGDSALYLCASSPGDYSGNTIYFGEGSWLTVV.

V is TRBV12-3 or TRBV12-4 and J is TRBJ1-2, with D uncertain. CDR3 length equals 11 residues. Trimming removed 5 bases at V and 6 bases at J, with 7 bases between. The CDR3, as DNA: TGTGCCAGCAGTCGAGCGCATGGCTACACCTTC. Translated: CASSRAHGYTF.

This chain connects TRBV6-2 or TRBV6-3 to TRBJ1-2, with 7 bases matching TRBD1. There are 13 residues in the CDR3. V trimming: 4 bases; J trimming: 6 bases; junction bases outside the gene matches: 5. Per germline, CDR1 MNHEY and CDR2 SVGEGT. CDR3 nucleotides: TGTGCCAGCAGTTTATCGACAGGGAATGGCTACACCTTC. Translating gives CASSLSTGNGYTF.

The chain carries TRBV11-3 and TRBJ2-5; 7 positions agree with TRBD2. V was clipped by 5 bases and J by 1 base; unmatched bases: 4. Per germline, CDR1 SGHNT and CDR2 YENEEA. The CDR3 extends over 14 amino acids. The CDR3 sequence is CASSLGGSQETQYF. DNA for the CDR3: TGTGCCAGCAGCCTGGGGGGGAGCCAAGAGACCCAGTACTTC.

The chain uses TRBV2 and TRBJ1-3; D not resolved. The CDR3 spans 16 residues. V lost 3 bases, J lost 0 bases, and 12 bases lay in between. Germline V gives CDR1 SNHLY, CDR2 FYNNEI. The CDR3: CASSELTEGSGNTIYF. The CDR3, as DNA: TGTGCCAGCAGTGAGCTGACCGAGGGCTCTGGAAACACCATATATTTT.

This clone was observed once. The CDR3 DNA is TGCGCCAGCAGTGAGAACGGGATTGGCGGTGAAAAACTGTTTTTT. Residues: CASSENGIGGEKLFF. The chain links TRBV10-1 to TRBJ1-4; D gene unclear. Germline CDR1 and CDR2: WNHNN and SYGVQD (reference sequence). Trimming cost V 2 bases and J 7 bases, with 14 bases left between them. CDR3 length equals 15 residues.

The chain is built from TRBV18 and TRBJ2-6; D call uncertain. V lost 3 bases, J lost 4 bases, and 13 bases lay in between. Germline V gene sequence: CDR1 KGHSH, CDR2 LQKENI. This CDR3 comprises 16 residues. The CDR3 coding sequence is TGTGCCAGCTCACCTGGTCTCCGCGCCGGGGCCAACGTCCTGACTTTC. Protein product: CASSPGLRAGANVLTF.

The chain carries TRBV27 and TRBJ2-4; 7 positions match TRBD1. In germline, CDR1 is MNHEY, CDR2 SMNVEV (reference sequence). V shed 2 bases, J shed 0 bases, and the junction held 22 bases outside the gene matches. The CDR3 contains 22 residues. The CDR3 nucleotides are TGTGCCAGCAGTTTAGGGTCGGATCGGGAACAGGGGCCACTACTAGCCAAAAACATTCAGTACTTC. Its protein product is CASSLGSDREQGPLLAKNIQYF.

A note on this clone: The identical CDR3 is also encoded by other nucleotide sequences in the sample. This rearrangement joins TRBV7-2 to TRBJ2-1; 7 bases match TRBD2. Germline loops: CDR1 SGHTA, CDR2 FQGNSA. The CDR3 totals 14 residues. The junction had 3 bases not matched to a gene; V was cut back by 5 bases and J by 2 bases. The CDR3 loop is CASSPGLAYNEQFF. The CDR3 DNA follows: TGTGCCAGCAGCCCCGGACTAGCCTACAATGAGCAGTTCTTC.

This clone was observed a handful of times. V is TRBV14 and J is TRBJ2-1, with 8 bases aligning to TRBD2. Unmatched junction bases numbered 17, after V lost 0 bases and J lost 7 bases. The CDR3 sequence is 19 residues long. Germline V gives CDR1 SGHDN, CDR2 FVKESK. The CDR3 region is CASSQDFEWSGRLRNEQFF. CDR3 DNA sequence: TGTGCCAGCAGCCAAGATTTTGAGTGGAGCGGGAGATTGCGTAATGAGCAGTTCTTC.

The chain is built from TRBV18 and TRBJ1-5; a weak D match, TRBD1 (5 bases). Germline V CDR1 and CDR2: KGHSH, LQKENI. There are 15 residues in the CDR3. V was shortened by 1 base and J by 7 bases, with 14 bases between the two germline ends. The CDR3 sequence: CASSPLASGEQPQHF. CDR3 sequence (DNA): TGTGCCAGCTCACCACTGGCCTCGGGGGAACAGCCCCAGCATTTT.

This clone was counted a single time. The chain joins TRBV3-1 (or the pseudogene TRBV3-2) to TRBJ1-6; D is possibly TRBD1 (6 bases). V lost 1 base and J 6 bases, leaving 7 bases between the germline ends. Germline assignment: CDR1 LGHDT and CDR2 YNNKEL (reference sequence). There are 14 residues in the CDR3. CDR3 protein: CASSQGTVNSPLHF. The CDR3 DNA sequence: TGTGCCAGCAGCCAAGGGACAGTTAATTCACCCCTCCACTTT.